This T cell receptor beta chain appears in the sequencing data of a study of CD8 T cells in Susac syndrome. Overall study: The Susac syndrome patients were therapy-naive, on corticosteroids, or on intravenous immunoglobulin alone at blood draw.

Germline V gene sequence: CDR1 MNHNY, CDR2 SVGAGI (reference sequence). Unmatched junction bases numbered 8, after V lost 2 bases and J lost 5 bases. The CDR3 has 16 amino acids. RNA, at about 0.5 to 1 ug, was reverse transcribed with random hexamers. TCRdb recomputed calls from the immunoSEQ multiplex PCR reads with MiXCR, one row per CDR3 protein. The table shows some 200,000 distinct CDR3 sequences, with about 91% occurring only once. The count of this clonotype is one. In contrast to the negatively isolated CD8+ and CD4+ T cells, TEMRA cells were FACS-enriched. The genes are TRBV6-6 and TRBJ2-5; 10 nucleotides agree with TRBD2. This receptor was taken from a human donor with Susac syndrome. The material sequenced was CD4+ T cells from PBMCs. Written as DNA, the CDR3 is TGTGCCAGCAGTTACCCTCTAGCGGGAGAGCCTGAGACCCAGTACTTC. Protein product: CASSYPLAGEPETQYF.